These T cell receptor beta chains were read from a single sample in a study of blood T cell repertoires in COVID-19. Clones were sequenced by immunoSEQ multiplex PCR, and TCRdb holds only the in-frame ones, with some missing. Of some 210,000 clones detected, approximately 80% appear once; the ten largest clones hold around 20%. Material: peripheral blood. These receptors were taken from a human donor in a cohort sampled during active COVID-19. Each CDR3 is given with its conserved first and last residue. The D gene is left open where the match is weak. Clone size is given for some rows only: seen once, a few or many times, or a class if the clone is expanded.

>TRBJ1-5|TRBV2|TRBD1|-
TGTGCCAGCAGTTTAGACAGGGCCTACAATCAGCCCCAGCATTTT
CASSLDRAYNQPQHF
>TRBJ2-3|TRBV28|-|-
TGTGCCAGCAGCCCCCCTTTTTCGCGGGCCCCCCCAGATACGCAGTATTTT
CASSPPFSRAPPDTQYF
>TRBJ2-7|TRBV29-1|-|-
TGCAGCGTTGACCGGTTCGGCGAGCAGTACTTC
CSVDRFGEQYF
>TRBJ2-3|TRBV27|TRBD1|-
TGTGCCAGCAGTTCGACAGGGGAGTTTACAGATACGCAGTATTTT
CASSSTGEFTDTQYF
>TRBJ1-1|TRBV5-5|TRBD1|-
TGTGCCAGCAGCCGGCGGGCAGGGGGCTTTGAAGCTTTCTTT
CASSRRAGGFEAFF
>TRBJ2-1|TRBV9|TRBD2|-
TGTGCCAGCAGCGTACTATCTCGTGGGAGGGCCTACAATGAGCAGTTCTTC
CASSVLSRGRAYNEQFF
>TRBJ2-4|TRBV3-1/TRBV3-2|TRBD1|-
TGTGCCAGCAGCACGACAGGGGGGGACATTCAGTACTTC
CASSTTGGDIQYF
>TRBJ2-7|TRBV11-2|-|-
TGTGCCAGCAGCGTAATGGGACTGCAGGCCTACGAGCAGTACTTC
CASSVMGLQAYEQYF
>TRBJ2-3|TRBV5-4|-|-
TGTGCCAGCAGCCTAGGGGGGGCGACAGATACGCAGTATTTT
CASSLGGATDTQYF
>TRBJ2-2|TRBV7-6|TRBD2|-
TGTGCCAGCAGCTCCGGACTAGCGGGATCGGAAAACACCGGGGAGCTGTTTTTT
CASSSGLAGSENTGELFF
>TRBJ2-5|TRBV5-1|TRBD1|-
TGCGCCAGCAGACAGGGGGCAATTCGAGAGACCCAGTACTTC
CASRQGAIRETQYF
>TRBJ2-7|TRBV4-2|-|once
TGTGCCAGCAGCCCGTTCGGAGGGGCTTCCTACGAGCAGTACTTC
CASSPFGGASYEQYF
>TRBJ1-2|TRBV6-1|-|-
TGTGCCAGCAGTGAAATTGGAGGGGGCTACACCTTC
CASSEIGGGYTF
>TRBJ1-3|TRBV12-3/TRBV12-4|-|-
TGTGCCAGCAGAAGCCTAGCAGGCAGCGCCATATATTTT
CASRSLAGSAIYF
>TRBJ2-1|TRBV19|TRBD2|once
TGTGCCAGTAGTATTAGCGGGGTAGCCTACAATGAGCAGTTCTTC
CASSISGVAYNEQFF
>TRBJ2-7|TRBV30|-|-
TGTGCCTGGAGTAAGGGTAGCGGAGCGGACGAGCAGTACTTC
CAWSKGSGADEQYF
>TRBJ1-5|TRBV12-5|-|few
TGTGCTAGTGGTTTGGGACCAGGGGAACGGGGGCCCCAGCATTTT
CASGLGPGERGPQHF
>TRBJ2-2|TRBV6-5|-|-
TGTGCCAGCAGCAGAAGACAGGCGCACACCGGGGAGCTGTTTTTT
CASSRRQAHTGELFF
>TRBJ1-2|TRBV4-2|-|-
TGTGCCAGCAGCCAAGACGGACAGATAAACTATGGCTACACCTTC
CASSQDGQINYGYTF
>TRBJ2-7|TRBV5-1|TRBD2|-
TGCGCCAGCAGCTTGGGAAGCGGGAGTGGCGAGCAGTACTTC
CASSLGSGSGEQYF
>TRBJ2-7|TRBV7-9|TRBD2|-
TGTGCCAGCAGCACACTAGCGGTCTCCTCCTACGAGCAGTACTTC
CASSTLAVSSYEQYF
>TRBJ2-5|TRBV2|-|-
TGTGCCAGCAGTCTAGAAGCTAATTCGGGAGAGACCCAGTACTTC
CASSLEANSGETQYF
>TRBJ1-2|TRBV27|-|-
TGTGCCAGCAGTTATCTTTGGGGCAGGGGTAATGGCTACACCTTC
CASSYLWGRGNGYTF
>TRBJ2-1|TRBV19|TRBD2|-
TGTGCCAGTAGTATCATCGGACTAGCGGGGTACAATGAGCAGTTCTTC
CASSIIGLAGYNEQFF
>TRBJ2-7|TRBV19|-|-
TGTGCCAGTAGTATAGGGACTAACTACGAGCAGTACTTC
CASSIGTNYEQYF
>TRBJ1-1|TRBV5-4|-|-
TGTGCCAGCAGCTTGGAGAGTCGGAGTATGAACACTGAAGCTTTCTTT
CASSLESRSMNTEAFF
>TRBJ2-2|TRBV29-1|TRBD2|-
TGCAGCGTTAGCGGGGGGGGTCCTTCCGGGGAGCTGTTTTTT
CSVSGGGPSGELFF
>TRBJ2-7|TRBV7-8|TRBD1|-
TGTGCCAGCAGCGAACCTATCCTCTCGACAGGGGGCCATTCCTACGAGCAGTACTTC
CASSEPILSTGGHSYEQYF
>TRBJ1-6|TRBV27|-|-
TGTGCCAGCAGCCGGGTTCGAAATTCACCCCTCCACTTT
CASSRVRNSPLHF
>TRBJ1-3|TRBV27|TRBD1|-
TGTGCCAGCAGTACGACAGGGTCCGTTGCTGGAAACACCATATATTTT
CASSTTGSVAGNTIYF
>TRBJ2-1|TRBV25-1|-|-
TGTGCCAGCAGTGGATGGAAAGCGGGTTCCTACAATGAGCAGTTCTTC
CASSGWKAGSYNEQFF
>TRBJ2-1|TRBV18|TRBD1|-
TGTGCCAGCTCTGGACAGGGACCCTACAATGAGCAGTTCTTC
CASSGQGPYNEQFF
>TRBJ1-1|TRBV5-1|TRBD1|once
TGCGCCAGCAGCAAGGACAGGGAAGGAGCTGAAGCTTTCTTT
CASSKDREGAEAFF
>TRBJ1-1|TRBV5-1|-|-
TGCGCCAGCAGCTTGGACTCGAATCTTGAAGCTTTCTTT
CASSLDSNLEAFF
>TRBJ1-1|TRBV19|-|-
TGTGCCTCCAGTGGGAGGGTTTACACTGAAGCTTTCTTT
CASSGRVYTEAFF
>TRBJ2-2|TRBV19|TRBD2|-
TGTGCCAGTAGTATTGCGGGGGTAGACACCGGGGAGCTGTTTTTT
CASSIAGVDTGELFF
>TRBJ2-5|TRBV18|-|-
TGTGCCAGCTCAGAGGAAGAGACCCAGTACTTC
CASSEEETQYF
>TRBJ1-1|TRBV7-2|-|-
TGTGCCAGCAGCCAACAGGGCAGGGTCACTGAAGCTTTCTTT
CASSQQGRVTEAFF
>TRBJ2-3|TRBV5-1|TRBD2|-
TGCGCCAGCAGCTTGGTATCTAGCGGTCGGGGCACAGATACGCAGTATTTT
CASSLVSSGRGTDTQYF
>TRBJ2-1|TRBV4-2|TRBD2|-
TGTGCCAGCAGCCAACAAGGGCTAGCGGGAGGTTATGAGCAGTTCTTC
CASSQQGLAGGYEQFF
>TRBJ1-1|TRBV2|TRBD1|-
TGTGCCAGCCTCTGGGACAGGGGGCAGACTGAAGCTTTCTTT
CASLWDRGQTEAFF
>TRBJ1-2|TRBV5-6|-|-
TGTGCCAGCAGCCCAGGTACTAACTATGGCTACACCTTC
CASSPGTNYGYTF
>TRBJ2-1|TRBV21-1|-|many
TGTGCCAGCAGCAGGCAGGGTCGCAATGAGCAGTTCTTC
CASSRQGRNEQFF
>TRBJ1-2|TRBV5-1|TRBD1|once
TGCGCCAGCAGCACATCACAGGGGCGGGATGGCTACACCTTC
CASSTSQGRDGYTF